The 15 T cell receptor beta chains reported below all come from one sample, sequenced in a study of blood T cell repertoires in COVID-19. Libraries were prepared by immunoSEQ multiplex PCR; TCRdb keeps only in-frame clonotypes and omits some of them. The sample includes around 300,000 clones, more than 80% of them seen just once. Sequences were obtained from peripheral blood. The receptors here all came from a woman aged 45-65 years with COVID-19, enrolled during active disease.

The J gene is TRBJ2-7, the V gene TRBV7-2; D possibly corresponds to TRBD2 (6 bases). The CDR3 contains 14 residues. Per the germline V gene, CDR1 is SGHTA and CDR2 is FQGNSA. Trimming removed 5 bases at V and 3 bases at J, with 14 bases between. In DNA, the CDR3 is TGTGCCAGCAGCCAGAATAGCGGAAGCTACGAGCAGTACTTC. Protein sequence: CASSQNSGSYEQYF.

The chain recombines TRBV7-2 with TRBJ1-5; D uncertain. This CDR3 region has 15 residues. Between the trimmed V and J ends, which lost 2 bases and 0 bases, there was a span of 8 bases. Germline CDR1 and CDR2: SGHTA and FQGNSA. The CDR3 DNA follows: TGTGCCAGCAGCTTAAACAGTTATAGCAATCAGCCCCAGCATTTT. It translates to CASSLNSYSNQPQHF.

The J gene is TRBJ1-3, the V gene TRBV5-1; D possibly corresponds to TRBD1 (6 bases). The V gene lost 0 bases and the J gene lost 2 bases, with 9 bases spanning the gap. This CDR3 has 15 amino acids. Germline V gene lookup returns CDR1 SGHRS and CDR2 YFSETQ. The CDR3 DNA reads TGCGCCAGCAGCTTGGAAGGGGGAACTGGAAACACCATATATTTT. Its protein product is CASSLEGGTGNTIYF. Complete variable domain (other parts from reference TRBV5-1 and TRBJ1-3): KAGVTQTPRYLIKTRGQQVTLSCSPISGHRSVSWYQQTPGQGLQFLFEYFSETQRNKGNFPGRFSGRQFSNSRSEMNVSTLELGDSALYLCASSLEGGTGNTIYFGEGSWLTVV.

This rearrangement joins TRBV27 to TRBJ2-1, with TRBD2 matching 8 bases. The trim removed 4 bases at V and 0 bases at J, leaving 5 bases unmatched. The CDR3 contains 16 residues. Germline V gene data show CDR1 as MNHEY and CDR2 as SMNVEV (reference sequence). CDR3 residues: CASSYTGTSSYNEQFF. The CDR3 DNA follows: TGTGCCAGCAGTTACACCGGGACTAGCTCCTACAATGAGCAGTTCTTC.

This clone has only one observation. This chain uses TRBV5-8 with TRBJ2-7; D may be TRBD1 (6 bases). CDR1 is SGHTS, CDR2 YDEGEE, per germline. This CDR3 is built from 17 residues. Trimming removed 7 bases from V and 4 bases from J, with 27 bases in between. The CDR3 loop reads CASRVRDTTFVEYEQYF. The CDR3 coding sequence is TGTGCCAGCCGCGTCCGGGACACCACCTTCGTGGAATACGAGCAGTACTTC.

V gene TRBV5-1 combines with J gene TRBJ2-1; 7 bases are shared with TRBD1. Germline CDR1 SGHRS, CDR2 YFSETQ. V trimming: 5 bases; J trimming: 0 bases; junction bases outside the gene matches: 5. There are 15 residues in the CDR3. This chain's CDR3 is CASRNTGDSYNEQFF. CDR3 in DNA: TGCGCCAGCAGGAATACAGGGGACTCCTACAATGAGCAGTTCTTC.

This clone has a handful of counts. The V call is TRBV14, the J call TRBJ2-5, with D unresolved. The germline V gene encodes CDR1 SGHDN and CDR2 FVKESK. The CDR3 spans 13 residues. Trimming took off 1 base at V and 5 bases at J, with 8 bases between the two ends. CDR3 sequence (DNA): TGTGCCAGCAGCCAAGTTTTGCAGGAGACCCAGTACTTC. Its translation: CASSQVLQETQYF.

CDR3 in DNA: TGTGCCTGGAGTACGGACAGGGCCGGCGGTGGCTACACCTTC. It yields the protein CAWSTDRAGGGYTF. The chain uses TRBV30 and TRBJ1-2, with 8 bases fitting TRBD1. Germline V lookup: CDR1 GTSNPN, CDR2 SVGIG (reference sequence). The CDR3 is 14 amino acids. Trimming at V came to 2 bases and at J to 7 bases, leaving 9 bases not matched to a gene.

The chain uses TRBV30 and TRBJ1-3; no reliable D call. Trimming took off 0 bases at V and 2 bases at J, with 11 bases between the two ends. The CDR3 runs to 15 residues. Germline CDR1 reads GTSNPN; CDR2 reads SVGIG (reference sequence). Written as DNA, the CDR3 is TGTGCCTGGAGTGTACACGGAGGCGCTGGAAACACCATATATTTT. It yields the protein CAWSVHGGAGNTIYF.

CDR3 in DNA: TGTGCCAGCAGCCCCGGGACAGGGGTTTTGAATCAGCCCCAGCATTTT. This encodes CASSPGTGVLNQPQHF. The chain combines TRBV11-2 with TRBJ1-5; 10 bases map to TRBD1. CDR1 is SGHAT and CDR2 is FQNNGV in the germline V gene. V was pared by 5 bases and J by 4 bases, with 8 bases of the junction left unmatched. This CDR3 is 16 amino acids long. The whole variable domain, filled in from reference TRBV11-2 and TRBJ1-5, reads EAGVAQSPRYKIIEKRQSVAFWCNPISGHATLYWYQQILGQGPKLLIQFQNNGVVDDSQLPKDRFSAERLKGVDSTLKIQPAKLEDSAVYLCASSPGTGVLNQPQHFGDGTRLSIL.

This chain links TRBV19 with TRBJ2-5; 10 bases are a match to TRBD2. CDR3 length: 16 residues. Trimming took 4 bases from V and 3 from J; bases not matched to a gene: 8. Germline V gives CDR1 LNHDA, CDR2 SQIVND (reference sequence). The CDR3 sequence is CASSTQVAGGEETQYF. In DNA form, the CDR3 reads TGTGCCAGTAGTACCCAGGTAGCGGGAGGCGAAGAGACCCAGTACTTC.

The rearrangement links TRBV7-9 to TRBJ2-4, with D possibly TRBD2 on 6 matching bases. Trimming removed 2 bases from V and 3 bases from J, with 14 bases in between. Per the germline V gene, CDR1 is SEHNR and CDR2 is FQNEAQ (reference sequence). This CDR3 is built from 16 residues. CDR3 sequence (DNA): TGTGCCAGCAGCTTATTGCGGGGTGGGGACAAAAACATTCAGTACTTC. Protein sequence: CASSLLRGGDKNIQYF.

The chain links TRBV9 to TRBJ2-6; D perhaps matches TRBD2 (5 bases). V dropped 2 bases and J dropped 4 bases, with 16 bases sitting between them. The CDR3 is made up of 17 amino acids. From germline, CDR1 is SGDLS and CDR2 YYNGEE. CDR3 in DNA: TGTGCCAGCAGCGTTAGATTGGGAGCTGCGGGGGCCAACGTCCTGACTTTC. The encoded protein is CASSVRLGAAGANVLTF.

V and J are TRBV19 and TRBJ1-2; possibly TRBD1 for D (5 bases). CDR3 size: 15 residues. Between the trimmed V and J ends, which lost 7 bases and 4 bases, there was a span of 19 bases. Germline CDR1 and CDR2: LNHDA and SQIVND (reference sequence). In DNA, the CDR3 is TGTGCCAGTACTCCCGGGGGTATAGGCTCCTATGGCTACACCTTC. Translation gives CASTPGGIGSYGYTF.

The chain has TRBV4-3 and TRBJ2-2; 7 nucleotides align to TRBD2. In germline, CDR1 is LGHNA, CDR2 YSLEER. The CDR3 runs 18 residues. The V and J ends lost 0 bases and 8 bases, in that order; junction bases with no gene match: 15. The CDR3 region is CASSQDKGLAAHSGELFF. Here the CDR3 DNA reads TGCGCCAGCAGCCAAGATAAGGGCCTAGCGGCACACTCTGGGGAGCTGTTTTTT.